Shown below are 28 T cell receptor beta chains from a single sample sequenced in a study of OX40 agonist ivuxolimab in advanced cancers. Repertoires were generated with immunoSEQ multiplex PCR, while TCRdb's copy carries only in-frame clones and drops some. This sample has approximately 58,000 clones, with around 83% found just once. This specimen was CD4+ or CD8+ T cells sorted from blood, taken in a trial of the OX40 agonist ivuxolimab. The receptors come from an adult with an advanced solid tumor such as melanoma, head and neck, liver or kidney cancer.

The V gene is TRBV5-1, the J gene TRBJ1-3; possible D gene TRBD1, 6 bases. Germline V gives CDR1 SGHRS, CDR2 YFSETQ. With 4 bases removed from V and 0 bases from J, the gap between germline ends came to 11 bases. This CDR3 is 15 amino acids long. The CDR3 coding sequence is TGCGCCAGCAGCACCTCGGACAGCTCTGGAAACACCATATATTTT. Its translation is CASSTSDSSGNTIYF. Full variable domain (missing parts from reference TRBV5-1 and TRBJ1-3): KAGVTQTPRYLIKTRGQQVTLSCSPISGHRSVSWYQQTPGQGLQFLFEYFSETQRNKGNFPGRFSGRQFSNSRSEMNVSTLELGDSALYLCASSTSDSSGNTIYFGEGSWLTVV.

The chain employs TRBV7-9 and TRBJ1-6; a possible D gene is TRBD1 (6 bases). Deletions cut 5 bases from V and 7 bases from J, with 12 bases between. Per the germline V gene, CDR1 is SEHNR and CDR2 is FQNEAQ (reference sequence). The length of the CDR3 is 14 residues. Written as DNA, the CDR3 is TGTGCCAGCAGCGGTACAGGGTCCAATTCACCCCTCCACTTT. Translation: CASSGTGSNSPLHF.

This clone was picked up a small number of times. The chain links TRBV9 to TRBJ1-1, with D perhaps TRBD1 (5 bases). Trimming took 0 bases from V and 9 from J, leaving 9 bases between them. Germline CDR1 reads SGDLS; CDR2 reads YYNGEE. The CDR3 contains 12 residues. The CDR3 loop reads CASSVERGQAFF. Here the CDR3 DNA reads TGTGCCAGCAGCGTAGAAAGGGGCCAAGCTTTCTTT.

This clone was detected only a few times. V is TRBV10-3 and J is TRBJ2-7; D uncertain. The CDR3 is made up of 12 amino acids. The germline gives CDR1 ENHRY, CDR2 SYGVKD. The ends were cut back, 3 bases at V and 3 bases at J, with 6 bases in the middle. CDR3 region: CAISEIGYEQYF. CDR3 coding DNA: TGTGCCATCAGTGAAATAGGCTACGAGCAGTACTTC.

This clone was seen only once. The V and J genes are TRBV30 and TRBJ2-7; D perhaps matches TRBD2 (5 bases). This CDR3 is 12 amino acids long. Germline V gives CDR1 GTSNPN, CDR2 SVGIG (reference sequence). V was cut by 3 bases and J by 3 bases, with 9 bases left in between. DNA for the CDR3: TGTGCCTGGAGCCCACGGGACTACGAGCAGTACTTC. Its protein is CAWSPRDYEQYF.

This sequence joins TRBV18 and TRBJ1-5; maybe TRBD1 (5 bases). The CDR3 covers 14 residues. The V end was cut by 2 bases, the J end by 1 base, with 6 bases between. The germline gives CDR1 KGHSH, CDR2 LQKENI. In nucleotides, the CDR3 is TGTGCCAGCTCACCAGGGGGGAGCAATCAGCCCCAGCATTTT. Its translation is CASSPGGSNQPQHF.

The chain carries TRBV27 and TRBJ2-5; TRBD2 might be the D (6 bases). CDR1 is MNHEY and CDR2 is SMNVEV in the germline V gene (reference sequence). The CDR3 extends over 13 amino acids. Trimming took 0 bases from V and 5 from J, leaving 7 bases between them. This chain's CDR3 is CASSLSGRETQYF. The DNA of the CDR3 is TGTGCCAGCAGTTTATCGGGGAGGGAGACCCAGTACTTC.

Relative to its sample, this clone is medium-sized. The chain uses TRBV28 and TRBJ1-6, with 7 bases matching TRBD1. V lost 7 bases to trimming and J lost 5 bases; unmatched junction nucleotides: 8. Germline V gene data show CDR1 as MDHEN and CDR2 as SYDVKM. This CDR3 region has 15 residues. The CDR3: CASKQGRFDNSPLHF. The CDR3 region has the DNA TGTGCCAGCAAACAGGGGAGGTTCGATAATTCACCCCTCCACTTT.

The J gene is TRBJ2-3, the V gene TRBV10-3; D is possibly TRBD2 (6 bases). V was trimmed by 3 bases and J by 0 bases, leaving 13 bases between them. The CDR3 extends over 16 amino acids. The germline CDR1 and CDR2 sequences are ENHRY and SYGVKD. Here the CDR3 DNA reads TGTGCCATCAGTGACCTTAGTGGGACTAGCACAGATACGCAGTATTTT. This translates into CAISDLSGTSTDTQYF.

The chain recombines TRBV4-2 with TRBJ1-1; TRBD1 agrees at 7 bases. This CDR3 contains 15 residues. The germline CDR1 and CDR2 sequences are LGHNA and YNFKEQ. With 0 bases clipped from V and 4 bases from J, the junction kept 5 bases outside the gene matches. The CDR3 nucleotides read TGTGCCAGCAGCCAAGAGAGGGGGCAAGGCACTGAAGCTTTCTTT. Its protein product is CASSQERGQGTEAFF.

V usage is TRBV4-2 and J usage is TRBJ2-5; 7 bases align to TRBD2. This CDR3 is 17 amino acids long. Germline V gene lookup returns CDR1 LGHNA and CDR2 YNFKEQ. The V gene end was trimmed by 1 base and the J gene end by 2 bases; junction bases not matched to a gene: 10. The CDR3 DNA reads TGTGCCAGCAGCCAAGTTATGTTCGGGCGGGGGCAAGAGACCCAGTACTTC. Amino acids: CASSQVMFGRGQETQYF.

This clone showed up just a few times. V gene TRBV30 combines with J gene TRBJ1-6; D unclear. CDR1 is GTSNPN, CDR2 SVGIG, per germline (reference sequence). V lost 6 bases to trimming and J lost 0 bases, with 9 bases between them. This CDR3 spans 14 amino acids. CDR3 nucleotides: TGTGCCTGCTCGCGGAGCTCCTATAATTCACCCCTCCACTTT. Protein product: CACSRSSYNSPLHF.

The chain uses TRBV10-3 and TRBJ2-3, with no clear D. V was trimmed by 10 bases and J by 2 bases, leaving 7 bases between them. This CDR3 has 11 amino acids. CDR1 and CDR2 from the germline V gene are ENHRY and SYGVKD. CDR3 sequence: CATSFTDTQYF. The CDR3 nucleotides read TGTGCCACCTCCTTCACAGATACGCAGTATTTT.

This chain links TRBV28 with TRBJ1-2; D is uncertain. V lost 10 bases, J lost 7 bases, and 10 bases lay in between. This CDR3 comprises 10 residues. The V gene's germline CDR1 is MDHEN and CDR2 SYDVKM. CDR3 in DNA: TGTGCCACCTCGAGTAGTGGCTACACCTTC. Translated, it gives CATSSSGYTF.

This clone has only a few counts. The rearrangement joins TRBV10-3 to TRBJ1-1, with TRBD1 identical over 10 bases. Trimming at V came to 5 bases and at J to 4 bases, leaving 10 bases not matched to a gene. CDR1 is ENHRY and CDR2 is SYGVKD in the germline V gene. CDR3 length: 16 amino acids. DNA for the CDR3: TGTGCCATCAGTTCCCTCGGGACAGGGGAGAGCACTGAAGCTTTCTTT. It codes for CAISSLGTGESTEAFF.

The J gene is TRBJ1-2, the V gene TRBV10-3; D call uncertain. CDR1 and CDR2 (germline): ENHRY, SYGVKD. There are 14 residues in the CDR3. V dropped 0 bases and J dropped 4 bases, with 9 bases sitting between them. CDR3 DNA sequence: TGTGCCATCAGTGAGTCGGAAGGCCTCTATGGCTACACCTTC. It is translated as CAISESEGLYGYTF.

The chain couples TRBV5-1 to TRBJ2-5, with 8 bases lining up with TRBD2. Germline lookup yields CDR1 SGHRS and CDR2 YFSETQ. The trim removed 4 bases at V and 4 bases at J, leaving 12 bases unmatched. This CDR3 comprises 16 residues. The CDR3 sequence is CASSPSGGGPRETQYF. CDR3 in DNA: TGCGCCAGCAGCCCCTCCGGGGGGGGGCCAAGAGAGACCCAGTACTTC.

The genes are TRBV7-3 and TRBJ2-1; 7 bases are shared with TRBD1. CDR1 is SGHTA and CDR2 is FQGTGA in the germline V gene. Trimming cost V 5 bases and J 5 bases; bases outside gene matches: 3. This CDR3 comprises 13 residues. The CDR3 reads CASSPTGDNEQFF. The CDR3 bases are TGTGCCAGCAGCCCCACAGGGGACAATGAGCAGTTCTTC.

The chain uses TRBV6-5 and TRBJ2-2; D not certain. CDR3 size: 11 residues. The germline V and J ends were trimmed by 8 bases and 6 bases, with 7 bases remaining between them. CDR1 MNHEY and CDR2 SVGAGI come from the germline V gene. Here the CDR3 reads CASERSGELFF. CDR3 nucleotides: TGTGCCAGCGAGAGGTCCGGGGAGCTGTTTTTT.

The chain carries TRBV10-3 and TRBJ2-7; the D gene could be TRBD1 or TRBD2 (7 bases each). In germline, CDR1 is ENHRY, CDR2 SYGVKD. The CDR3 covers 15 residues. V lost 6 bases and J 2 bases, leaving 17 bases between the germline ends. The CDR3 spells CAIRSGTVDTYEQYF. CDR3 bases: TGTGCCATCAGGAGCGGGACAGTGGACACCTACGAGCAGTACTTC.

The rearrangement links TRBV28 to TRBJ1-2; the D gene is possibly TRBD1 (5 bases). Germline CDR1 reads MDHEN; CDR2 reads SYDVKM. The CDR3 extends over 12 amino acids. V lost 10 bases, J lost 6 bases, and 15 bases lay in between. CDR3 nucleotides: TGTGCCACAAACTCAGGGTTGAATGGCTACACCTTC. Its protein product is CATNSGLNGYTF.

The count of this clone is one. Here the CDR3 DNA reads TGTGCCAGCTCACCCCCCGGGACACGATCTGGCGAGCAGTACTTC. This translates into CASSPPGTRSGEQYF. J is TRBJ2-7 and V is TRBV18, with D maybe TRBD1 (6 bases). V was pared by 3 bases and J by 6 bases, with 18 bases between. Germline values: CDR1 KGHSH, CDR2 LQKENI. The CDR3 has 15 amino acids.

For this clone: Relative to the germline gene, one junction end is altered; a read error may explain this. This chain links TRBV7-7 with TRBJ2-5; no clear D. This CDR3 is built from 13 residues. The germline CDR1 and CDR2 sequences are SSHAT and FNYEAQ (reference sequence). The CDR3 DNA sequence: TGTGCTAGCAGCTTCGATCAGACAGAGACCCAGTACTTC. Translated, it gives CASSFDQTETQYF.

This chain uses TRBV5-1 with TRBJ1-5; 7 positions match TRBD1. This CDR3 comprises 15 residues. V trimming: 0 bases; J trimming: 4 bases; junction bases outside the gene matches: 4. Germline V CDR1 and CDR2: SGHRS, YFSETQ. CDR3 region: CASSLEGQPNQPQHF. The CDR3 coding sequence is TGCGCCAGCAGCTTGGAGGGACAGCCAAATCAGCCCCAGCATTTT.

The CDR3 DNA is TGTGCCAGCAGCTTCGGTCGGGGCGGTACGCAGTATTTT. Protein product: CASSFGRGGTQYF. This sequence joins TRBV7-2 and TRBJ2-3; D may be TRBD1 or TRBD2 (5 bases each). Trimming stripped 3 bases from V and 8 bases from J, with 12 bases between. The V gene's germline CDR1 is SGHTA and CDR2 FQGNSA. The CDR3 sequence is 13 residues long.

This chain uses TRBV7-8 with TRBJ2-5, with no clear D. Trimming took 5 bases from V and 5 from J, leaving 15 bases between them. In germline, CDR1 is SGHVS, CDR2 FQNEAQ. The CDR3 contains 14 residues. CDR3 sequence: CASSPRLKRETQYF. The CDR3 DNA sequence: TGTGCCAGCAGCCCCCGACTCAAAAGGGAGACCCAGTACTTC. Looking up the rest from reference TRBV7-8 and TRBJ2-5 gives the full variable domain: GAGVSQSPRYKVAKRGQDVALRCDPISGHVSLFWYQQALGQGPEFLTYFQNEAQLDKSGLPSDRFFAERPEGSVSTLKIQRTQQEDSAVYLCASSPRLKRETQYFGPGTRLLVL.

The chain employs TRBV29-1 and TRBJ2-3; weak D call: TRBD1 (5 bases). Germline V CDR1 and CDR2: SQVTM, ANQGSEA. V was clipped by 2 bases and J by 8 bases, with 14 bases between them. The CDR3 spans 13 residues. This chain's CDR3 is CSVETQERGTQYF. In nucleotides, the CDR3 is TGCAGCGTTGAAACGCAGGAAAGGGGTACGCAGTATTTT.

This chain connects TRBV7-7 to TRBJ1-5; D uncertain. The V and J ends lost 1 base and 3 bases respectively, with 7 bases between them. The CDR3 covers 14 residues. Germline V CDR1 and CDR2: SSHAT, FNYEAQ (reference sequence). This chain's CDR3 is CASSLEGSNQPQHF. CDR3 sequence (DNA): TGTGCCAGCAGCTTAGAAGGCTCCAATCAGCCCCAGCATTTT. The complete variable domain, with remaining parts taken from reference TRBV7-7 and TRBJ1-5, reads GAGVSQSPRYKVTKRGQDVTLRCDPISSHATLYWYQQALGQGPEFLTYFNYEAQPDKSGLPSDRFSAERPEGSISTLTIQRTEQRDSAMYRCASSLEGSNQPQHFGDGTRLSIL.